Listed below are T cell receptor beta chains from one sample, sequenced in a study of chemoradiotherapy in HPV16-positive cancers. Repertoires were generated with immunoSEQ multiplex PCR, while TCRdb's copy carries only in-frame clones and drops some. The sample holds about 20,000 clones, around 87% seen once. The source was blood, collected from a patient who underwent chemoradiotherapy. All receptors derive from a human donor with HPV-associated anogenital cancer. Both conserved end residues are part of each CDR3. D genes are given only for firm matches. Expanded clones get a size class; other rows say once, few or many, or leave the size out.

CDR3 DNA: TGTGCCAGCTCACCACGGGCGGCATTTAGCACCGGGGAGCTGTTTTTT
CDR3 protein: CASSPRAAFSTGELFF
clone size: NA
D gene: NA
V gene: TRBV18
J gene: TRBJ2-2

CDR3 DNA: TGTGCCAGCAGTGAAGGTCAGGACAGGGGAGAAAAACTGTTTTTT
CDR3 protein: CASSEGQDRGEKLFF
clone size: once
D gene: TRBD1
V gene: TRBV6-1
J gene: TRBJ1-4

CDR3 DNA: TGTGCCAGCAGTGAAATGCGGGCGGGGGTTTCTGGAAACACCATATATTTT
CDR3 protein: CASSEMRAGVSGNTIYF
clone size: NA
D gene: NA
V gene: TRBV2
J gene: TRBJ1-3

CDR3 DNA: TGTGCCACCCAGGGGAACCCGTCTGGGGCCAACGTCCTGACTTTC
CDR3 protein: CATQGNPSGANVLTF
clone size: NA
D gene: NA
V gene: TRBV11-1
J gene: TRBJ2-6

CDR3 DNA: TGTGCCAGCAGCTTGGCCGGCAGGAAGGCTACTAACTATGGCTACACCTTC
CDR3 protein: CASSLAGRKATNYGYTF
clone size: NA
D gene: NA
V gene: TRBV5-4
J gene: TRBJ1-2

CDR3 DNA: TGTGCCAGCAGTCCGCGGACAGGGCCCGGGGAGCTGTTTTTT
CDR3 protein: CASSPRTGPGELFF
clone size: few
D gene: TRBD1
V gene: TRBV25-1
J gene: TRBJ2-2

CDR3 DNA: TGTGCCAGCAGCGTAGGTAGTGATGGCTACACCTTC
CDR3 protein: CASSVGSDGYTF
clone size: NA
D gene: NA
V gene: TRBV9
J gene: TRBJ1-2

CDR3 DNA: TGTGCCAGCAGCGTAGGGGGGACAGGGGACCAAAAACTGTTTTTT
CDR3 protein: CASSVGGTGDQKLFF
clone size: once
D gene: TRBD1
V gene: TRBV9
J gene: TRBJ1-4

CDR3 DNA: TGTGCCAGCAGATCCCAGGGGAGAACGTACACCGGGGAGCTGTTTTTT
CDR3 protein: CASRSQGRTYTGELFF
clone size: NA
D gene: NA
V gene: TRBV11-2
J gene: TRBJ2-2

CDR3 DNA: TGTGCCAGCATAGCGGCGGTTACTAGCGGTACCGGGGAGCTGTTTTTT
CDR3 protein: CASIAAVTSGTGELFF
clone size: NA
D gene: TRBD2
V gene: TRBV2
J gene: TRBJ2-2

CDR3 DNA: TGTGCCAGCAGCCAAGGAGGGCATGGCTACACCTTC
CDR3 protein: CASSQGGHGYTF
clone size: NA
D gene: NA
V gene: TRBV14
J gene: TRBJ1-2

CDR3 DNA: TGTGCCAGCAGTAACCCAGGATCCCGCTATGGCTACACCTTC
CDR3 protein: CASSNPGSRYGYTF
clone size: NA
D gene: NA
V gene: TRBV6-5
J gene: TRBJ1-2

CDR3 DNA: TGTGCCAGCAGTGGCCTTTTGGGGGAGGCTGAGCAGTTCTTC
CDR3 protein: CASSGLLGEAEQFF
clone size: NA
D gene: NA
V gene: TRBV25-1
J gene: TRBJ2-1

CDR3 DNA: TGTGCCAGCAGTCCAATGATCCGGGTAGGGTATGGCTACACCTTC
CDR3 protein: CASSPMIRVGYGYTF
clone size: NA
D gene: NA
V gene: TRBV6-5
J gene: TRBJ1-2

CDR3 DNA: TGTGCCAGTAGTTCCCACAGGGGGGAGCCCCAGCATTTT
CDR3 protein: CASSSHRGEPQHF
clone size: NA
D gene: TRBD1
V gene: TRBV19
J gene: TRBJ1-5

CDR3 DNA: TGTGCCACCAGCAGTGGGGCCGGACAGGGCCACTATGGCTACACCTTC
CDR3 protein: CATSSGAGQGHYGYTF
clone size: large
D gene: TRBD1
V gene: TRBV15
J gene: TRBJ1-2

CDR3 DNA: TGTGCCTGGAGTTCAGGACTCGGAACGACTGAAGCTTTCTTT
CDR3 protein: CAWSSGLGTTEAFF
clone size: NA
D gene: NA
V gene: TRBV30
J gene: TRBJ1-1

CDR3 DNA: TGCGCCAGCAGCCAAGATCTGGCAGGGCTTCAGGGTGGCTACACCTTC
CDR3 protein: CASSQDLAGLQGGYTF
clone size: few
D gene: NA
V gene: TRBV4-3
J gene: TRBJ1-2

CDR3 DNA: TGTGCCAGCAACCAAAGGCCCACGGGGGGCTGGTACGAGCAGTACTTC
CDR3 protein: CASNQRPTGGWYEQYF
clone size: NA
D gene: NA
V gene: TRBV6-6
J gene: TRBJ2-7

CDR3 DNA: TGTGCTAGTGGTTTGGTAAAGGGGCCCCCGGGACAGACGTCCTACGAGCAGTACTTC
CDR3 protein: CASGLVKGPPGQTSYEQYF
clone size: few
D gene: TRBD1
V gene: TRBV12-5
J gene: TRBJ2-7

CDR3 DNA: TGTGCCAGCAGCTTAGGTTCCGCCAAAGGGACTGAAGCTTTCTTT
CDR3 protein: CASSLGSAKGTEAFF
clone size: NA
D gene: NA
V gene: TRBV7-3
J gene: TRBJ1-1

CDR3 DNA: TGTGCCAGCAGCCGTACAAGCCTAGACGATACGCAGTATTTT
CDR3 protein: CASSRTSLDDTQYF
clone size: NA
D gene: NA
V gene: TRBV5-4
J gene: TRBJ2-3

CDR3 DNA: TGTGCCAGCAGCCAAGAGGCTACGAACACCGGGGAGCTGTTTTTT
CDR3 protein: CASSQEATNTGELFF
clone size: medium-sized
D gene: NA
V gene: TRBV4-2
J gene: TRBJ2-2

CDR3 DNA: TGTGCCAGCAACCCCTTTGGAGGGAAAAACATTCAGTACTTC
CDR3 protein: CASNPFGGKNIQYF
clone size: NA
D gene: NA
V gene: TRBV6-6
J gene: TRBJ2-4

CDR3 DNA: TGTGCCTGGATACCTTCGGTCGCCTTCTCTGGGGCCAACGTCCTGACTTTC
CDR3 protein: CAWIPSVAFSGANVLTF
clone size: NA
D gene: NA
V gene: TRBV30
J gene: TRBJ2-6

CDR3 DNA: TGTGCCAGCAGCCAGCAGGTTGGAGGGACTGAAGCTTTCTTT
CDR3 protein: CASSQQVGGTEAFF
clone size: NA
D gene: NA
V gene: TRBV6-5
J gene: TRBJ1-1

CDR3 DNA: TGCGCCAGCAGTGCCGCATGGGACACTGAAGCTTTCTTT
CDR3 protein: CASSAAWDTEAFF
clone size: NA
D gene: NA
V gene: TRBV10-1
J gene: TRBJ1-1

CDR3 DNA: TGTGCCAGCAGCTTAGACAGGGGGGCTAATGAAAAACTGTTTTTT
CDR3 protein: CASSLDRGANEKLFF
clone size: NA
D gene: TRBD1
V gene: TRBV7-2
J gene: TRBJ1-4

CDR3 DNA: TGTGCCTGGAGTATGAGGGAGTCTTCACCCCTCCACTTT
CDR3 protein: CAWSMRESSPLHF
clone size: NA
D gene: NA
V gene: TRBV30
J gene: TRBJ1-6

CDR3 DNA: TGTGCCAGCAGCGTCCGGGACAGGGGGTCGCCGGCCTATGGCTACACCTTC
CDR3 protein: CASSVRDRGSPAYGYTF
clone size: NA
D gene: TRBD1
V gene: TRBV14
J gene: TRBJ1-2

CDR3 DNA: TGTGCCAGTAGTGCCGGGACGGTGGGCTACGAGCAGTACTTC
CDR3 protein: CASSAGTVGYEQYF
clone size: NA
D gene: NA
V gene: TRBV19
J gene: TRBJ2-7

CDR3 DNA: TGTGCCTGGAGCCGGGGGGACGGGGCCAACGTCCTGACTTTC
CDR3 protein: CAWSRGDGANVLTF
clone size: NA
D gene: TRBD2
V gene: TRBV30
J gene: TRBJ2-6

CDR3 DNA: TGTGCCAGCAGGTCCGCGACGGGTTACCAAGAGACCCAGTACTTC
CDR3 protein: CASRSATGYQETQYF
clone size: NA
D gene: NA
V gene: TRBV5-4
J gene: TRBJ2-5

CDR3 DNA: TGTGCCAGCAGTTCGCGGGGGAGGCGAGCTTTCTTT
CDR3 protein: CASSSRGRRAFF
clone size: NA
D gene: NA
V gene: TRBV6-5
J gene: TRBJ1-1

CDR3 DNA: TGTGCCAGCAGCCCTCGGACGGCGCGGGACACTGAAGCTTTCTTT
CDR3 protein: CASSPRTARDTEAFF
clone size: NA
D gene: NA
V gene: TRBV9
J gene: TRBJ1-1

CDR3 DNA: TGCGCCAGCAGCCAAGCGACTAGCGGGACTTTAGCCAAAAACATTCAGTACTTC
CDR3 protein: CASSQATSGTLAKNIQYF
clone size: NA
D gene: TRBD2
V gene: TRBV4-1
J gene: TRBJ2-4

CDR3 DNA: TGTGCCAGCAGGTCCGGGACAGGAGATCAGCCCCAGCATTTT
CDR3 protein: CASRSGTGDQPQHF
clone size: NA
D gene: TRBD1
V gene: TRBV6-5
J gene: TRBJ1-5

CDR3 DNA: TGTGCCAGCAGCTTAGAGGGGATCCCCTTCACAACTAATGAAAAACTGTTTTTT
CDR3 protein: CASSLEGIPFTTNEKLFF
clone size: NA
D gene: NA
V gene: TRBV11-2
J gene: TRBJ1-4

CDR3 DNA: TGTGCCAGCAGCCTCCGACAGGGGAGAGGGGAGACCCAGTACTTC
CDR3 protein: CASSLRQGRGETQYF
clone size: NA
D gene: TRBD1
V gene: TRBV13
J gene: TRBJ2-5

CDR3 DNA: TGTGCCAGCACCTTTATGAGGGGAAACACCATATATTTT
CDR3 protein: CASTFMRGNTIYF
clone size: NA
D gene: NA
V gene: TRBV7-2
J gene: TRBJ1-3

CDR3 DNA: TGTGCCAGCAGGGGTCCGCGGGGGTATGAGCAGTTCTTC
CDR3 protein: CASRGPRGYEQFF
clone size: NA
D gene: TRBD2
V gene: TRBV7-9
J gene: TRBJ2-1

CDR3 DNA: TGTGTCAGAACCCCGCGATGGGCGGGAGGGCCCTACGAGCAGTACTTC
CDR3 protein: CVRTPRWAGGPYEQYF
clone size: NA
D gene: NA
V gene: TRBV7-5
J gene: TRBJ2-7

CDR3 DNA: TGTGCCAGCAGCTTAATTGCGGGAGGGAGCACAGATACGCAGTATTTT
CDR3 protein: CASSLIAGGSTDTQYF
clone size: NA
D gene: TRBD2
V gene: TRBV7-3
J gene: TRBJ2-3

CDR3 DNA: TGTGCCAGCAGGCGGGGAGGTAGCGGGGAAGGAGATACGCAGTATTTT
CDR3 protein: CASRRGGSGEGDTQYF
clone size: NA
D gene: TRBD2
V gene: TRBV4-2
J gene: TRBJ2-3

CDR3 DNA: TGTGCCAGCAGCTTGGGGACAGACGAGCAGTACTTC
CDR3 protein: CASSLGTDEQYF
clone size: NA
D gene: NA
V gene: TRBV5-6
J gene: TRBJ2-7

CDR3 DNA: TGCGCCAGCAGCCCGACTAGTGTCACCGGGGAGCTGTTTTTT
CDR3 protein: CASSPTSVTGELFF
clone size: NA
D gene: NA
V gene: TRBV5-1
J gene: TRBJ2-2

CDR3 DNA: TGCAGCGTTGTACAGACAGACTCTGGAAACACCATATATTTT
CDR3 protein: CSVVQTDSGNTIYF
clone size: NA
D gene: NA
V gene: TRBV29-1
J gene: TRBJ1-3

CDR3 DNA: TGTGCCAGCAGTGACCTCATTTCACACAGATCCAACACTGAAGCTTTCTTT
CDR3 protein: CASSDLISHRSNTEAFF
clone size: NA
D gene: NA
V gene: TRBV2
J gene: TRBJ1-1

CDR3 DNA: TGTGCCAGCACCACACAAGTTAGGGGATCTGGAAACACCATATATTTT
CDR3 protein: CASTTQVRGSGNTIYF
clone size: NA
D gene: NA
V gene: TRBV5-4
J gene: TRBJ1-3

CDR3 DNA: TGTGCCAGCAGCCCCTCTGTAGATACGCAGTATTTT
CDR3 protein: CASSPSVDTQYF
clone size: NA
D gene: NA
V gene: TRBV14
J gene: TRBJ2-3

CDR3 DNA: TGTGCCAGTAGCGGACAGGACCAAGAGACCCAGTACTTC
CDR3 protein: CASSGQDQETQYF
clone size: NA
D gene: TRBD1
V gene: TRBV19
J gene: TRBJ2-5

CDR3 DNA: TGTGCCAGCAGCGGAATGACAGGGAGGACCGGGGAGCTGTTTTTT
CDR3 protein: CASSGMTGRTGELFF
clone size: NA
D gene: NA
V gene: TRBV9
J gene: TRBJ2-2

CDR3 DNA: TGTGCCAGCAGCCACTCAGGGTTTAACACTGAAGCTTTCTTT
CDR3 protein: CASSHSGFNTEAFF
clone size: NA
D gene: NA
V gene: TRBV6-5
J gene: TRBJ1-1

CDR3 DNA: TGCAGCGTTGTGAAGAGAGGGCTGGGCTACACCTTC
CDR3 protein: CSVVKRGLGYTF
clone size: NA
D gene: NA
V gene: TRBV29-1
J gene: TRBJ1-2

CDR3 DNA: TGTGCCAGCAGCCGACGGGAGGGGACTGAAGCTTTCTTT
CDR3 protein: CASSRREGTEAFF
clone size: large
D gene: NA
V gene: TRBV5-6
J gene: TRBJ1-1

CDR3 DNA: TGTGCCAGCAGCCCGAAAGGGCGGGACAGGGGGCGCACAGATACGCAGTATTTT
CDR3 protein: CASSPKGRDRGRTDTQYF
clone size: NA
D gene: NA
V gene: TRBV21-1
J gene: TRBJ2-3

CDR3 DNA: TGTGCCAGTAGTACAGGCAGGGTCTCTGGGGCCAACGTCCTGACTTTC
CDR3 protein: CASSTGRVSGANVLTF
clone size: NA
D gene: NA
V gene: TRBV19
J gene: TRBJ2-6

CDR3 DNA: TGTGCCATCAGTGAAGGGCGGGAGTCTGGAAACACCATATATTTT
CDR3 protein: CAISEGRESGNTIYF
clone size: once
D gene: NA
V gene: TRBV10-3
J gene: TRBJ1-3

CDR3 DNA: TGCGCCAGCAGCCAAGACTCCCGGAGGGGAACGGAGAATGAGCAGTTCTTC
CDR3 protein: CASSQDSRRGTENEQFF
clone size: NA
D gene: NA
V gene: TRBV4-1
J gene: TRBJ2-1